This TCR beta chain is from a study of chemoradiotherapy in HPV16-positive cancers (dated 2022 in TCRdb). For the study in its entirety: Candidate HPV-specific T-cell clones and common TCR motifs were defined by functional T-cell assays performed on cells from two HPV16-positive patients. The study asked whether T-cell immunity to the HPV oncoproteins E6 and E7 changes during chemoradiotherapy and whether this immunity affects survival. The candidate HPV-specific TCRs and motifs were then tracked in TCR repertoires from under 100 patients with HPV-related cancers.

Concerning this clone itself: It lacks a known antigen. Per-base quality was not reported, and no clone a single base away is much larger than it.

Repertoires were sampled multiple times during chemoradiotherapy, which allowed clonal expansion in the tumor microenvironment to be followed. The CDR3 runs 14 amino acids, cysteine and phenylalanine included. The retained sequence is limited to the CDR3, 42 bases, with the frame set at the first base. Taken from the germline V gene (reference sequence), the CDR1 and CDR2 loops are LNHDA and SQIVND. V is clipped by 5 bases and J by 3 bases, and the sequence between their germline boundaries is 10 bases long. The paper as a whole reports these results and caveats: Only a couple of HPV16-positive patients were used to derive the functional definition of HPV-specific T cells, and the survival association was reported for HPV16-positive patients. Expansion of candidate HPV-specific clones and E7-related TCR motifs was observed in the tumor microenvironment during treatment, whereas no such expansion was observed for non-HPV-specific T cells. Among HPV16-positive patients, expansion of HPV-responsive T cells during chemoradiotherapy was associated with better recurrence-free survival.

Library preparation was by the immunoSEQ multiplex PCR assay. Imported from immuneACCESS, the table was reduced by TCRdb to in-frame sequences with V and J called. These copies leave out some clones; in studies compared against another copy, an unresolved V gene accounts for under half, and the cause of the remainder is not known. This sample lists over 2,000 clones; 67% were detected once. Less than 35% of the sample rests with the top ten. The origin of this receptor is a human donor with HPV-associated anogenital cancer. Sequenced here: tumor tissue, sampled from a patient who underwent chemoradiotherapy. Recombination joined TRBV19 with TRBJ2-2, with TRBD1 perhaps the D gene, on 5 matching bases. The CDR3 loop reads CASSLDRDTGELFF. The base sequence is TGTGCCAGTAGTCTCGACAGAGACACCGGGGAGCTGTTTTTT.